These 15 T cell receptor beta chains originate from one sample sequenced in a study of response to subunit inactivated influenza vaccine. TCRdb used MiXCR to reprocess the RT-PCR reads, holding one entry per CDR3 protein. The profile covers about 500,000 distinct CDR3 sequences, with about 15% appearing a single time and 3% to 3.5% taken by the ten largest. The sample consisted of CD4+ T cells sorted from PBMCs, taken about 23 months after vaccination. Receptors were obtained from a man aged 50 to 75 who received an inactivated influenza vaccine.

V is TRBV20-1 and J is TRBJ2-1; D may be TRBD1 or TRBD2 (5 bases each). This CDR3 region has 14 residues. Germline V lookup: CDR1 DFQATT, CDR2 SNEGSKA (reference sequence). Trimming removed 1 base from V and 5 bases from J, with 12 bases in between. The CDR3 sequence is CSARGGPADNEQFF. CDR3 coding DNA: TGCAGTGCTAGAGGGGGCCCAGCGGACAATGAGCAGTTCTTC.

This clonotype was counted between two and nine times. The V gene is TRBV7-9, the J gene TRBJ1-2; D may be TRBD1 (5 bases). Per germline, CDR1 SEHNR and CDR2 FQNEAQ (reference sequence). The V end was cut by 4 bases, the J end by 9 bases, with 15 bases between. The CDR3 consists of 13 residues. CDR3 sequence: CASSSSREWSYTF. The CDR3 DNA follows: TGTGCCAGCAGCTCTTCCAGGGAATGGAGCTACACCTTC.

This clonotype was detected only a few times. Here the CDR3 DNA reads TGTGCCATCAGTGAGTCAGGGATCTTGCAGCCCCAGCATTTT. Protein product: CAISESGILQPQHF. The J gene is TRBJ1-5, the V gene TRBV10-3; D uncertain. The CDR3 consists of 14 residues. Looked up from germline, CDR1 is ENHRY and CDR2 is SYGVKD. Trimming pared 0 bases from V and 7 bases from J, leaving 10 bases between.

At least ten counts were recorded for this clonotype. The V and J genes are TRBV15 and TRBJ1-4; D is unresolved. V was shortened by 0 bases and J by 12 bases, with 8 bases between the two germline ends. The germline gives CDR1 LNHNV, CDR2 YYDKDF (reference sequence). The CDR3 runs to 12 residues. The CDR3 bases are TGTGCCACCAGCAGAGATGGATACCAACTGTTTTTT. Its protein product is CATSRDGYQLFF.

This chain joins TRBV6-2 or TRBV6-3 and TRBJ1-2, with D possibly matching TRBD1 (6 bases). Germline V gene data show CDR1 as MNHEY and CDR2 as SVGEGT. V was clipped by 8 bases and J by 2 bases, with 21 bases between them. The CDR3 runs to 16 residues. The CDR3 loop is CASEEQGRFSNYGYTF. The CDR3 DNA reads TGTGCCAGCGAGGAACAGGGAAGATTTTCAAACTATGGCTACACCTTC.

The V call is TRBV4-1, the J call TRBJ1-1, with 12 nucleotides matching TRBD1. Trimming at V came to 4 bases and at J to 5 bases, leaving 5 bases not matched to a gene. Germline CDR1 reads MGHRA; CDR2 reads YSYEKL. The CDR3 runs to 15 residues. CDR3 nucleotide sequence: TGCGCCAGCAGCCGACCGGGACAGGGGGCGACTGAAGCTTTCTTT. This gives the protein CASSRPGQGATEAFF.

The V call is TRBV11-2, the J call TRBJ2-1; 9 bases agree with TRBD1. In germline, CDR1 is SGHAT, CDR2 FQNNGV. V was pared by 9 bases and J by 1 base, with 16 bases of the junction left unmatched. There are 18 residues in the CDR3. The DNA of the CDR3 is TGTGCCAGAAGCATATACAACAGGGGGCGCAGGTCCTACAATGAGCAGTTCTTC. Translation gives CARSIYNRGRRSYNEQFF.

The sample holds many counts of this clonotype. V and J are TRBV7-2 and TRBJ2-1, with 7 nucleotides matching TRBD2. CDR1 and CDR2 from the germline V gene are SGHTA and FQGNSA. The CDR3 loop spans 15 amino acids. V shed 7 bases, J shed 7 bases, and the junction held 13 bases outside the gene matches. CDR3 amino acids: CASNRRPGGINEQFF. The CDR3 bases are TGTGCCAGCAACCGAAGACCGGGAGGAATAAATGAGCAGTTCTTC.

The chain uses TRBV5-4 and TRBJ2-2, with 7 bases identical to TRBD1. Germline CDR1 reads SGHNT; CDR2 reads YYREEE (reference sequence). V dropped 4 bases and J dropped 3; count of bases not matched to a gene: 6. There are 15 residues in the CDR3. The CDR3 nucleotides are TGTGCCAGCAGCGAGACAGGGTGGGACACCGGGGAGCTGTTTTTT. Its protein product is CASSETGWDTGELFF.

V is TRBV12-3 or TRBV12-4 and J is TRBJ1-1, with a weak D call TRBD1 (5 bases). V gave up 6 bases and J gave up 7 bases, with 12 bases separating them. The CDR3 totals 12 residues. In DNA form, the CDR3 reads TGTGCCAGCAGCCTCCGACAGATTGAAGCTTTCTTT. This sequence encodes CASSLRQIEAFF.

This clonotype has only one observation. A junction boundary mismatches the germline segment, possibly from a read error. V usage is TRBV4-1 and J usage is TRBJ2-7; 8 bases line up with TRBD1. Germline CDR1 is MGHRA and CDR2 is YSYEKL. The CDR3 has 16 amino acids. CDR3 in amino acids: CSSSQGPDRVSYEQYF. The CDR3, as DNA: TGCTCCAGCAGCCAGGGTCCGGACAGGGTCTCCTACGAGCAGTACTTC.

The rearrangement links TRBV11-2 to TRBJ1-4; D possibly corresponds to TRBD1 (5 bases). This CDR3 region has 15 residues. V lost 5 bases to trimming and J lost 2 bases, with 12 bases between them. Germline assignment: CDR1 SGHAT and CDR2 FQNNGV. For the CDR3, the DNA is TGTGCCAGCAGCCTCCACGGGGCGACTAATGAAAAACTGTTTTTT. Translation: CASSLHGATNEKLFF.

This clonotype has just a few counts. The chain couples TRBV9 to TRBJ2-4; 8 bases fit TRBD2. V lost 4 bases, J lost 6 bases, and 6 bases stayed unmatched. This CDR3 contains 14 residues. Germline CDR1 SGDLS, CDR2 YYNGEE. CDR3 bases: TGTGCCAGCAGCCCCTCAGGACTAGCAAACATTCAGTACTTC. Translation: CASSPSGLANIQYF.

CDR3 protein: CASSSQQGIEETQYF. CDR3 DNA sequence: TGTGCCAGCAGTTCTCAACAGGGGATTGAAGAGACCCAGTACTTC. The genes are TRBV12-3 or TRBV12-4 and TRBJ2-5, with TRBD1 matching 7 bases. The J segment lost 3 bases and the V segment lost 4 bases, leaving 8 bases of the junction unmatched. The CDR3 is made up of 15 amino acids.

This clonotype was counted only a few times. CDR3 DNA sequence: TGTGCCAGCTCGACAGGGGTAACCACTGAAGCTTTCTTT. As protein: CASSTGVTTEAFF. The gene calls are TRBV7-2 and TRBJ1-1; 8 positions agree with TRBD1. V was pared by 8 bases and J by 4 bases, with 6 bases of the junction left unmatched. The V gene's germline CDR1 is SGHTA and CDR2 FQGNSA. CDR3 size: 13 residues.